The T cell receptor beta chain described here comes from a study of spatial heterogeneity in lung cancer (dated by TCRdb to the late 2010s). For context, the study as a whole: More beta-chain than alpha-chain transcripts were consistently detected, likely reflecting higher beta-chain transcript abundance. A strong correlation was found between TCR transcript counts in tumor regions and a T cell transcriptional module score from matched bulk RNA-seq. In the raw uncorrected reads, each unique combination of TCR and UMI appeared more than ten times on average. TCR alpha and beta repertoires were quantitatively compared across multiple tumor regions, matched nontumor lung and blood in non-small cell lung cancer. TCR repertoire features were related to nonsynonymous mutation counts determined by whole-exome sequencing of tumor tissue. At surgery, about 210 tumor regions, fewer than 85 matched nontumor lung samples and 56 PBMC samples were TCR-sequenced for both alpha and beta chains. What the authors observed across the whole study: Additional single-cell paired TCR alpha and beta sequencing was considered necessary to confirm, at a functional level, the hypothesis that regional TCRs recognize regional mutations. Estimated TCR-seq coverage of tumor T cells was only around 7.1% for alpha chains and about 12% for beta chains. The count of ubiquitous expanded TCRs correlated with the count of ubiquitous nonsynonymous mutations, and the count of regional expanded TCRs correlated with the count of regional nonsynonymous mutations. The tumor nonsynonymous mutation count correlated with the number of expanded intratumoral alpha and beta TCRs.

The time point label of this sample denotes: sample taken at primary tumor resection. Samples were obtained from over 70 patients with early-stage, untreated non-small cell lung cancer from the lung TRACERx cohort. Whole RNA extracted from tumor and nontumor lung tissue, or from cryopreserved PBMC samples, was used for TCR sequencing without cell sorting. Only patients with enough RNA available from two or more tumor regions were chosen for TCR sequencing. Before being selected, tumor and adjacent nontumor lung specimens were reviewed by a lung pathologist. There are 17 amino acids in the CDR3, from cysteine to phenylalanine inclusive. Only the CDR3 DNA stays, 51 bases, in frame from base 1. V lost 2 bases and J lost 0 bases; the stretch between them is 16 bases long. The germline V gene supplies CDR1 MNHEY and CDR2 SVGEGT. Receptor amplification or capture employed 5' RACE. Sequencing used a NextSeq 500. To allow correction of PCR and sequencing errors, the TCR library protocol tagged every TCR cDNA molecule with a unique molecular identifier. Regarding the original processing steps: TCR identification, UMI-based error correction and CDR3 extraction were performed with Decombinator tools. TCRs above a frequency of 2 per 1,000, corresponding to the top 1% of the tumor frequency distribution, were defined as expanded. Expanded tumor TCRs were classed as regional if statistically deemed absent (corrected P<0.05) from at least one tumor region, otherwise ubiquitous. Renyi diversity was calculated using the R vegan package after each repertoire was subsampled 100 times to 5,000 TCRs. CDR3 similarity networks were constructed using string-kernel similarity of amino acid triplets, with links drawn between CDR3s whose pairwise similarity was above 0.82. The public reads were reanalyzed by TCRdb: fastp trimming at Q25, MiXCR alignment, in-frame beta chains only. Each CDR3 protein appears once, grouped with its most common genes and DNA. The V and J calls follow TCRdb's processing rather than the paper's. The sample table records about 18,000 distinct CDR3 sequences; less than 8% of these occur just once. Approximately 25% of the sample lies in the top ten.

In its sample, this clonotype was seen many times. Its binding antigen is unknown. The sample holds no much larger clone one base away, and base qualities are not on file. This receptor was obtained from a male donor with early-stage non-small cell lung cancer. The sample in question was lung tumor tissue, obtained at surgery. The chain couples TRBV6-2 or TRBV6-3 to TRBJ1-1; TRBD1 is a weak D gene call, 6 bases matching. For the CDR3, the sequence is CASSYRAGDKMNTEAFF. The bases are TGTGCCAGCAGTTACAGGGCTGGGGACAAAATGAACACTGAAGCTTTCTTT.